The sequence of this TCR beta chain was determined in a study of T-cell reconstitution after alpha-beta-depleted transplantation in children. Unique molecular identifiers tagged the TCRbeta library. TCRdb reprocessed the PCR reads with MiXCR, giving one entry per CDR3 protein. The sample carries about 440,000 distinct CDR3 sequences, around two fifths recorded once. The CDR3 sequence is 16 residues long. V lost 1 base, J lost 2 bases, and 15 bases lay in between. Looked up from germline, CDR1 is SGHTA and CDR2 is FQGNSA. This clonotype was recorded at least ten times. Specimen: PBMCs, collected before TCRalphabeta/CD19-depleted stem cell transplant. This receptor was obtained from a girl aged 2-10 years with aplastic anemia, due to receive a stem cell transplant. J is TRBJ2-7 and V is TRBV7-2; D is uncertain. The CDR3 region has the DNA TGTGCCAGCAGCTTAGGTAGGAGTGCACTAACCTACGAGCAGTACTTC. It encodes CASSLGRSALTYEQYF.